This TCR beta chain was observed in a study of cytomegalovirus exposure and HLA in healthy donors. Trimming cost V 3 bases and J 4 bases, with 12 bases left between them. Per germline, CDR1 SGHVS and CDR2 FNYEAQ. CDR3 size: 14 residues. General observations from the study: Among TCR sequences, most were rare, though some public TCRs appeared in many donors. Indistinguishability led to the exclusion of some V segments, TRBV6-2 and TRBV6-3 included. One cluster of highly shared sequence variants probably arose as a sequencing artifact.

The PCR employed 60 Vbeta primers together with 13 Jbeta primers. Sequenced by immunoSEQ multiplex PCR; TCRdb stores in-frame clones only, minus some. The table includes 150,000 to 200,000 clones, less than 90% detected once. The donors gave bone marrow, and they were healthy. This clone occurred a few times. Its cognate antigen is unknown. This sequence was found in a male donor in good health and CMV-seropositive. The chain carries TRBV7-6 and TRBJ2-5; D is undetermined. The sample consisted of PBMCs. The chain's CDR3 is CASSFNSGAETQYF. The CDR3 region has the DNA TGTGCCAGCAGCTTTAATTCCGGAGCAGAGACCCAGTACTTC.